What follows describes a single T cell receptor beta chain. Its cognate antigen is unknown. Libraries were prepared by immunoSEQ multiplex PCR; TCRdb keeps only in-frame clonotypes and omits some of them. The profile shows around 84,000 clones, 92% of them singletons. The entry originates in a study of T cell responses to AZD1222 COVID-19 vaccine. Study observations and caveats: Only after the peak T cell response were repertoires sampled. Increases in Spike-specific TCR breadth and depth were seen after two AZD1222 doses.

The sequence was collected from an adult in good health. Specimen: peripheral blood, collected on day 0 of MenACWY control vaccination.

CDR3 nucleotide sequence: TGTGCCAGCAGCCCCCCCTTAGGGGGGGAGAACACTGAAGCTTTCTTT. Its protein is CASSPPLGGENTEAFF. This chain links TRBV3-1 (or the pseudogene TRBV3-2) with TRBJ1-1, with D maybe TRBD1 (6 bases). The CDR3 covers 16 residues. V lost 4 bases and J 1 base, leaving 16 bases between the germline ends. The germline gives CDR1 LGHDT, CDR2 YNNKEL (reference sequence).